This T cell receptor beta chain comes out of a study of blood T cell repertoires in COVID-19 (dated by TCRdb to 2018 to 2020). Turning to the overall study: The collaborator samples originated in the United States, Italy and Spain and spanned the acute and convalescent phases of COVID-19. The repertoires were released in a freely available public database meant as a resource for research on the immune response to SARS-CoV-2. Where HLA class I and class II types were available, the types were taken from metadata supplied by the sample provider, not from assay-based typing. The sample metadata nearly always contained a de-identified subject ID, COVID-19 status, age in years and sex. The prospective study material was composed of cDNA or gDNA derived from T cells, B-cell-depleted T cells, or PBMCs. The samples were drawn from the first 160 participants of the ongoing ImmuneRACE study and from 950 to 1,500 subjects provided by 6 global collaborators. Deeply sampled blood TCRbeta repertoires from subjects exposed to, actively infected with, or recovered from COVID-19 were included in the dataset. Study-wide findings and limitations: Clinical and demographic metadata were provided uncurated, with the amount varying by source and participant.

To note about this clone: Its recognized antigen is unknown. The record has no base qualities; no much larger clone is one base away.

Each collaborating institution followed its own protocols to collect whole blood in K2EDTA tubes. For TCRbeta analysis, collaborators shipped samples in one of three forms: frozen whole blood, isolated PBMCs, or DNA extracted from either of those sample types. The junction carries 17 bases between V and J, which are trimmed by 5 bases and 2 bases respectively. The CDR3, cysteine through phenylalanine, is 16 amino acids long. Only CDR3 DNA remains: 48 bases, in frame from the first base. CDR1 and CDR2 were assigned from the germline V gene as SGHNT and YENEEA. TCRbeta CDR3 regions were amplified from genomic DNA using the immunoSEQ Assay, a bias-controlled multiplex PCR. Per the authors' processing: Within the assay, amplification of reference gene primers was used to estimate how many nucleated cells each sample contained. Sequence reads were collapsed and filtered to measure the absolute abundance of every unique TCRbeta CDR3 rearrangement. For each sample, productive Simpson clonality was calculated by taking the square root of Simpson's diversity index across productive rearrangements. In TCRdb, the immuneACCESS table is reduced to in-frame sequences with V and J assigned. These tables do not hold every clone; where another copy was compared, an unresolved V gene accounts for under half, and the others remain unexplained. V and J calls and clone size are given by that table; D and trimming were obtained from the DNA. For this sample there are over 25,000 clones; approximately 85% appear just once. Roughly 8.7% of the sample is in the top ten clones.

The rearranged chain carries TRBV11-3 and TRBJ2-3; 6 matching bases give a weak D call of TRBD1. The specimen was peripheral blood. This sequence originates from an elderly man with active COVID-19. The CDR3 amino acid sequence is: CASSIGRDTYTDTQYF. In nucleotide form, the sequence is TGTGCCAGCAGCATCGGCCGGGACACTTACACAGATACGCAGTATTTT.